This T cell receptor (beta chain) was obtained from a study of blood T cells in healthy people across ages (dated by TCRdb to between 2015 and 2017). Regarding the study in general: In model experiments, template switching captured about one uniquely barcoded TCR beta cDNA molecule for every two T cells. Age-related changes in TCR beta repertoire diversity were measured in the study by deep sequencing normalized with unique cDNA molecular identifiers. The donors were split into four age groups: young (average 16 years), middle-aged (about 40), aged (roughly 68) and long-lived (approximately 80). To avoid experimental bias, donors of different ages were spread randomly across the sequencing lanes. Two additional independent replicas of 1 million unique cDNA reads from the same blood draw were analyzed for two donors (one aged 18 to 30 and one aged 80 or older). General conclusions and limits of the study: Observed TCR beta diversity per million T cells fell roughly linearly with age, and a significant reduction was already apparent by age around 40. Because the CMV infection status of the donors was unknown, age-related changes in expanded clonotypes may potentially have been confounded. Conclusive comparison of naive and antigen-experienced compartments was prevented by the profiling of bulk unsorted PBMCs. Estimates of total diversity from one million sequenced T cells were regarded as lower bounds and underestimates. A strong correlation was found between observed TCR beta diversity and the percentage of naive T cells measured by flow cytometry. Compared with the aged group, more naive CD4+ T cells, fewer expanded clones and increased TCR diversity were shown by the long-lived group, suggesting age selection.

A word on this clonotype: Its antigen is unknown. Base qualities are missing; no much larger clone stands one base away.

The method was 5' RACE. The listed sequencing device is Illumina HiSeq 2500. The second PCR ran for about 7 to 11 cycles and used a J-beta primer mix along with a sample-barcoded 5' primer. A template-switch 5' adaptor carrying 12 random nucleotides introduced a unique molecular identifier onto each TCR beta cDNA molecule. Each sample yielded at least 2.5 million CDR3-containing paired-end reads. All of the RNA was converted into first-strand cDNA using the Mint cDNA synthesis kit, with a TRBC-specific oligonucleotide serving as the primer. All cDNA was treated with uracil-DNA glycosylase and then went through a first 18-cycle PCR with the universal primers M1SS and BC2_uni_R. The authors processed their data as follows. For normalization, 1 million high-quality reads, each with a distinct molecular identifier, were randomly selected from each sample. Instead of being binned into consensus sequences, reads that shared molecular identifiers were thrown out. CDR3 identification, clonotype clustering and error correction used MiTCR with a Q25 quality threshold and the strictest error-elimination algorithm. A nonparametric unseen species model with Euler transformation was used to estimate lower-bound total TCR beta diversity. The public reads were run again by TCRdb, first through fastp at Q25 and then through MiXCR, and only productive beta chains were kept. Rows with one shared CDR3 protein collapse into an entry with the most common genes and DNA. Clone size and V and J calls follow TCRdb, not the original study. In all, the sample holds 800,000 to 900,000 distinct CDR3 sequences, and less than 80% of those were seen once. The ten largest clonotypes hold about a quarter of the sample.

The donors were 40 or so Caucasian individuals from Russia, aged about 6 to 100 years, who were systemically healthy. Approximately 10 milliliters of peripheral blood were collected from each donor into EDTA-treated Vacutainer tubes. Ficoll-Paque density-gradient centrifugation was used to isolate PBMCs, with at least 7 million per sample. Trizol reagent was used to extract total RNA from the PBMCs, yielding at least 6 micrograms per sample. Naive CD45RAhigh/CD27high T cell percentages were measured by flow cytometry on a PBMC aliquot from every donor. The germline V gene (reference sequence) yields MNHEY for CDR1 and SMNVEV for CDR2. The junction carries 14 bases between V and J, which are trimmed by 4 bases and 11 bases respectively. The CDR3 has 12 amino acids, counting the end cysteine and phenylalanine. The sequence is cut down to CDR3 DNA, 36 bases in frame from base 1.

Sample: blood. The V and J genes are TRBV27 and TRBJ2-5; the D gene cannot be named for sure. The sequence derives from a man younger than 40 in good health. The CDR3 protein sequence reads: CASSSGPLEQYF. The bases read TGTGCCAGCAGTTCCGGGCCCTTAGAGCAGTACTTC.